One T cell receptor beta chain is described in this entry. What it recognizes is unknown. The sample originates from a study of shared clonotypes between healthy human individuals. The CDR3 is 12 amino acids. Germline V CDR1 and CDR2: SNHLY, FYNNEI. The V and J ends lost 6 bases and 2 bases respectively, with 8 bases between them. Produced via immunoSEQ multiplex PCR; TCRdb's table is partial and in-frame only. The top ten clones hold roughly 10% of a sample with more than 200,000 clones, over 60% of them seen once. Study-wide results and caveats: Researchers found naive subsets generally carried larger estimated richness than memory subsets.

Sequencing input: memory CD4+ T cells sorted from blood. Subset specified: CD45RA-negative fraction. The receptor's source is a man aged 25 to 45 in good health. This rearrangement joins TRBV2 to TRBJ2-7; D ambiguous. The chain's CDR3 is CASSQAAYEQYF. The CDR3 region has the DNA TGTGCCAGCAGCCAGGCGGCCTACGAGCAGTACTTC.